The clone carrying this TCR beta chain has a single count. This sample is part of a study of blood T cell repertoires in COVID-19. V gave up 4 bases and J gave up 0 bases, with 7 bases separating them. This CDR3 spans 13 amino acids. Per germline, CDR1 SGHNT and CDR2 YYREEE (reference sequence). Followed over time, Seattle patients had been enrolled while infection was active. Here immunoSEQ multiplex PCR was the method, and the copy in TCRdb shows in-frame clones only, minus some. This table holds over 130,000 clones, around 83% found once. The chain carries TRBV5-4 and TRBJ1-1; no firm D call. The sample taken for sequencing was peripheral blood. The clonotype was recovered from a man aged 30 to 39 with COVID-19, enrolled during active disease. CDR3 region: CASSRRLNTEAFF. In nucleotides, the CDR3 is TGTGCCAGCAGCCGTAGATTGAACACTGAAGCTTTCTTT. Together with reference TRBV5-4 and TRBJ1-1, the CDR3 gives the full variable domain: ETGVTQSPTHLIKTRGQQVTLRCSSQSGHNTVSWYQQALGQGPQFIFQYYREEENGRGNFPPRFSGLQFPNYSSELNVNALELDDSALYLCASSRRLNTEAFFGQGTRLTVV.